This entry lists 11 T cell receptor beta chains sequenced from one sample in a study of spatial heterogeneity in lung cancer. TCRdb redid the calling of the 5' RACE reads with MiXCR, one entry per CDR3 protein. This sample has around 110,000 distinct CDR3 sequences, with 9% to 15% found just once. Time point in this sample: blood at routine non-recurrence follow-up after resection. Sequencing of whole RNA from tumor, nontumor lung or frozen PBMC involved no sorting. The sample in question was PBMCs, obtained at follow-up. Every receptor here comes from a male donor with early-stage non-small cell lung cancer.

This clonotype was counted at least ten times. The V gene is TRBV29-1, the J gene TRBJ2-7; 7 nucleotides align to TRBD1. Trimming took 7 bases from V and 5 from J; bases not matched to a gene: 8. The CDR3 covers 12 residues. From germline, CDR1 is SQVTM and CDR2 ANQGSEA. CDR3 bases: TGCAGCGGGTGGGACAGCCCCAACGAGCAGTACTTC. Its translation is CSGWDSPNEQYF.

This clonotype was found many times. A read error may produce the germline difference seen at one junction end. The V call is TRBV28, the J call TRBJ2-7; no clear D. From germline, CDR1 is MDHEN and CDR2 SYDVKM. The CDR3 covers 12 residues. The CDR3 bases are TGTGCCAGCAATTTACAGAACTACGAGCAGTACTTC. It codes for CASNLQNYEQYF.

This chain uses TRBV11-3 with TRBJ2-2, with 7 bases identical to TRBD1. CDR1 is SGHNT, CDR2 YENEEA, per germline. V was clipped by 1 base and J by 0 bases; unmatched bases: 2. This CDR3 is 16 amino acids long. CDR3: CASSLVTGANTGELFF. CDR3 coding DNA: TGTGCCAGCAGCTTAGTCACAGGGGCGAACACCGGGGAGCTGTTTTTT.

This clonotype occurred many times. This sequence joins TRBV15 and TRBJ1-3; perhaps TRBD1 as D (5 bases). The germline V gene has CDR1 LNHNV and CDR2 YYDKDF (reference sequence). The germline V and J ends were trimmed by 5 bases and 5 bases, with 16 bases remaining between them. The CDR3 covers 15 residues. CDR3 protein: CATSVGRTERNTIYF. Here the CDR3 DNA reads TGTGCCACCAGCGTGGGACGGACGGAACGAAACACCATATATTTT.

The V and J genes are TRBV11-3 and TRBJ2-6; D is unclear. V was trimmed by 1 base and J by 0 bases, leaving 7 bases between them. CDR3 length: 16 amino acids. CDR1 is SGHNT, CDR2 YENEEA, per germline. In DNA, the CDR3 is TGTGCCAGCAGCTTAGCGACCCGCTCTGGGGCCAACGTCCTGACTTTC. Its protein product is CASSLATRSGANVLTF.

This clonotype was seen a few times. The CDR3 DNA follows: TGTGCCAGCAGCTTGGTATTCACTCGGGGCCAAGAGACCCAGTACTTC. It yields the protein CASSLVFTRGQETQYF. The rearrangement links TRBV5-5 to TRBJ2-5; TRBD2 might be the D (5 bases). Trimming removed 0 bases at V and 1 base at J, with 13 bases between. CDR3 length: 16 amino acids. Germline assignment: CDR1 SGHKS and CDR2 YYEKEE (reference sequence).

This clonotype was detected ten times or more. The chain recombines TRBV29-1 with TRBJ2-3; D is perhaps TRBD1 (6 bases). The CDR3 extends over 14 amino acids. Trimming took off 4 bases at V and 4 bases at J, with 15 bases between the two ends. CDR1 is SQVTM and CDR2 is ANQGSEA in the germline V gene. CDR3 DNA sequence: TGCAGCGTTGTCCCAGGGGCTCGACCAGATACGCAGTATTTT. Translated: CSVVPGARPDTQYF.

This clonotype turned up a few times. This chain joins TRBV4-2 and TRBJ1-6; 10 nucleotides match TRBD1. The CDR3 covers 14 residues. Unmatched junction bases numbered 3, after V lost 4 bases and J lost 9 bases. From germline, CDR1 is LGHNA and CDR2 YNFKEQ. The DNA of the CDR3 is TGTGCCAGCAGCCCGGACAGGGGGACTTCACCCCTCCACTTT. Translation: CASSPDRGTSPLHF.

This rearrangement joins TRBV5-1 to TRBJ2-7; D unclear. The CDR3 extends over 13 amino acids. The germline CDR1 and CDR2 sequences are SGHRS and YFSETQ. V was pared by 4 bases and J by 5 bases, with 13 bases between. The CDR3 sequence is CASSVTSANEQYF. The CDR3, as DNA: TGCGCCAGCAGCGTGACCAGCGCCAACGAGCAGTACTTC.

There are many counts of this clonotype. The chain joins TRBV20-1 to TRBJ2-3; D remains unclear. V was pared by 8 bases and J by 4 bases, with 7 bases between. There are 10 residues in the CDR3. CDR1 and CDR2 from the germline V gene are DFQATT and SNEGSKA (reference sequence). In DNA form, the CDR3 reads TGCAGTTTCCCGGCAGATACGCAGTATTTT. It translates to CSFPADTQYF.

This clonotype was seen repeatedly, ten times or more. The CDR3, as DNA: TGTGCCAGCAGACAGGCCGCTTTGTCGGACACTGAAGCTTTCTTT. This translates into CASRQAALSDTEAFF. The rearrangement joins TRBV7-9 to TRBJ1-1, with a tentative D call TRBD1 (5 bases). The V gene lost 6 bases and the J gene lost 3 bases, with 17 bases spanning the gap. Germline-derived CDR1 and CDR2 are SEHNR and FQNEAQ (reference sequence). CDR3 length: 15 amino acids.